This entry lists 29 T cell receptor beta chains sequenced from one sample in a study of T cells in Graves' hyperthyroidism and ophthalmopathy (dated by TCRdb to between 2018 and 2021). Receptors were amplified or captured by multiplex PCR. Sequenced on an Illumina HiSeq 2000. TCR beta CDR3 regions were amplified from RNA transcripts. The first round of RT-PCR for the TCR CDR3 was performed with the HTBI primer set and the Qiagen OneStep RT-PCR kit. TCRdb handled the public reads itself, with Q25 trimming in fastp and clone calling in MiXCR, and kept productive beta chains. Every distinct CDR3 protein forms one entry, paired with its most common genes and DNA. The sample contains about 420,000 distinct CDR3 sequences, 15% to 18% of them found a single time. Clones ranked in the top ten supply roughly 13% of the sample. Sequencing was performed on blood. The origin of the receptors is a woman aged 18-29 years with Graves' hyperthyroidism.

This clonotype was observed a handful of times. This chain uses TRBV20-1 with TRBJ2-7; D uncertain. Looked up from germline, CDR1 is DFQATT and CDR2 is SNEGSKA (reference sequence). This CDR3 region has 13 residues. The V gene lost 7 bases and the J gene lost 5 bases, with 18 bases spanning the gap. Written as DNA, the CDR3 is TGCAGTGTTCGTGGCGCAGCGATCAACGAGCAGTACTTC. This codes for CSVRGAAINEQYF.

The chain has TRBV5-5 and TRBJ1-6; weak D call: TRBD1 (6 bases). The CDR3 sequence is 16 residues long. The V gene's germline CDR1 is SGHKS and CDR2 YYEKEE (reference sequence). V dropped 1 base and J dropped 6 bases, with 14 bases sitting between them. The CDR3 spells CASSLIDGRGNSPLHF. The CDR3 nucleotides read TGTGCCAGCAGCTTGATTGATGGCAGGGGTAATTCACCCCTCCACTTT. The variable domain in full, with the rest retrieved from reference TRBV5-5 and TRBJ1-6, is DAGVTQSPTHLIKTRGQQVTLRCSPISGHKSVSWYQQVLGQGPQFIFQYYEKEERGRGNFPDRFSARQFPNYSSELNVNALLLGDSALYLCASSLIDGRGNSPLHFGNGTRLTVT.

This clonotype was seen many times. The rearrangement links TRBV20-1 to TRBJ2-7, with D uncertain. This CDR3 comprises 12 residues. Germline V gene lookup returns CDR1 DFQATT and CDR2 SNEGSKA (reference sequence). With 1 base removed from V and 0 bases from J, the gap between germline ends came to 4 bases. Written as DNA, the CDR3 is TGCAGTGCTAGAGGACCCTCCTACGAGCAGTACTTC. Translating it yields CSARGPSYEQYF.

There are many counts of this clonotype. CDR3 region: CASSQDTGLGSYEQYF. CDR3 nucleotide sequence: TGCGCCAGCAGCCAAGACACAGGGCTAGGCTCCTACGAGCAGTACTTC. The chain recombines TRBV4-1 with TRBJ2-7, with a possible D match to TRBD1 (6 bases). Germline CDR1 reads MGHRA; CDR2 reads YSYEKL. The CDR3 covers 16 residues. The germline V and J ends were trimmed by 0 bases and 0 bases, with 12 bases remaining between them.

The table lists this clonotype with many counts. The rearrangement joins TRBV20-1 to TRBJ1-5, with D possibly being TRBD1 (6 bases). The CDR3 totals 13 residues. Trimming took 6 bases from V and 3 from J, leaving 12 bases between them. The germline gives CDR1 DFQATT, CDR2 SNEGSKA (reference sequence). The chain's CDR3 is CSAATGNNQPQHF. The CDR3 DNA reads as TGCAGTGCCGCGACAGGAAACAATCAGCCCCAGCATTTT.

This rearrangement joins TRBV20-1 to TRBJ2-1; 8 nucleotides match TRBD1. V shed 6 bases, J shed 3 bases, and the junction held 4 bases outside the gene matches. Per germline, CDR1 DFQATT and CDR2 SNEGSKA (reference sequence). This CDR3 comprises 13 residues. CDR3 region: CSAPGQVYNEQFF. The CDR3 nucleotides read TGCAGTGCGCCGGGACAGGTCTACAATGAGCAGTTCTTC.

This clonotype was seen repeatedly, ten times or more. The chain joins TRBV20-1 to TRBJ2-5, with 10 bases identical to TRBD2. The V and J ends lost 3 bases and 5 bases, in that order; junction bases with no gene match: 9. This CDR3 region has 15 residues. Germline CDR1 is DFQATT and CDR2 is SNEGSKA (reference sequence). The CDR3 DNA follows: TGCAGTGCTAGGCGAGCGGGGGGGCTTTGGGAGACCCAGTACTTC. Protein product: CSARRAGGLWETQYF.

There are many counts of this clonotype. The J gene is TRBJ2-1, the V gene TRBV28; TRBD2 is a possible D gene (6 bases). The CDR3 runs 14 residues. The V and J ends lost 8 bases and 2 bases respectively, with 13 bases between them. Germline V gene data show CDR1 as MDHEN and CDR2 as SYDVKM. The DNA of the CDR3 is TGTGCCAGCGGGGCTAGCGAGACCTACAATGAGCAGTTCTTC. It translates to CASGASETYNEQFF.

This clonotype was seen only a few times. This sequence joins TRBV19 and TRBJ1-2; 9 bases map to TRBD1. The CDR3 consists of 13 residues. V shed 5 bases and J 6 bases; nucleotides not matched to a gene: 4. The germline gives CDR1 LNHDA, CDR2 SQIVND (reference sequence). The CDR3 sequence is CASSEQGANGYTF. The DNA of the CDR3 is TGTGCCAGTAGTGAACAGGGGGCTAATGGCTACACCTTC.

This clonotype turned up a few times. The rearrangement uses TRBV15 and TRBJ1-4, with a weak D call TRBD1 (5 bases). V was cut by 1 base and J by 0 bases, with 12 bases left in between. The CDR3 runs 17 residues. From germline, CDR1 is LNHNV and CDR2 YYDKDF (reference sequence). The CDR3 sequence is CATSRVQGPATNEKLFF. CDR3 bases: TGTGCCACCAGCAGAGTGCAGGGACCCGCAACTAATGAAAAACTGTTTTTT.

The rearrangement links TRBV5-5 to TRBJ2-7; 8 nucleotides agree with TRBD1. The CDR3 extends over 14 amino acids. The junction had 6 bases not matched to a gene; V was cut back by 3 bases and J by 4 bases. CDR1 SGHKS and CDR2 YYEKEE come from the germline V gene (reference sequence). CDR3 nucleotides: TGTGCCAGCAGCTCGGAGGGACAGGTATACGAGCAGTACTTC. Translated: CASSSEGQVYEQYF.

The chain links TRBV6-1 to TRBJ1-2; a weak D match, TRBD1 (6 bases). CDR1 and CDR2 (germline): MNHNS, SASEGT. The CDR3 runs 14 residues. V was pared by 4 bases and J by 5 bases, with 14 bases between. In nucleotides, the CDR3 is TGTGCCAGCAGTGCCCTCGGACAGTCATATGGCTACACCTTC. Translated, it gives CASSALGQSYGYTF.

This clonotype was observed at least ten times. The chain is built from TRBV6-1 and TRBJ2-1; 10 bases are shared with TRBD2. This CDR3 region has 14 residues. Unmatched junction bases numbered 3, after V lost 2 bases and J lost 8 bases. Germline loops: CDR1 MNHNS, CDR2 SASEGT. CDR3 residues: CASSESLAGDEQFF. In DNA form, the CDR3 reads TGTGCCAGCAGTGAATCCCTAGCGGGAGATGAGCAGTTCTTC.

This chain links TRBV11-2 with TRBJ2-1; 10 bases map to TRBD2. This CDR3 comprises 17 residues. Trimming removed 2 bases from V and 3 bases from J; junction bases left unmatched: 7. Germline values: CDR1 SGHAT, CDR2 FQNNGV. The CDR3 nucleotides read TGTGCCAGCAGCTTACAGGGACTAGCGCTAAGCTACAATGAGCAGTTCTTC. Translating it yields CASSLQGLALSYNEQFF.

This clonotype occurred many times. This CDR3 is CASSLPPAIREQYF. The CDR3 DNA is TGTGCCAGCAGCTTACCCCCGGCGATTCGAGAGCAGTACTTC. The rearrangement links TRBV7-2 to TRBJ2-7; D uncertain. The CDR3 has 14 amino acids. Germline values: CDR1 SGHTA, CDR2 FQGNSA. Trimming removed 2 bases from V and 7 bases from J, with 15 bases in between.

V is TRBV24-1 and J is TRBJ1-1, with a weak D call TRBD1 (5 bases). Trimming pared 8 bases from V and 4 bases from J, leaving 13 bases between. There are 13 residues in the CDR3. CDR1 is KGHDR and CDR2 is SFDVKD in the germline V gene. In nucleotides, the CDR3 is TGTGCCACCAAAGAACGGGGGACCACTGAAGCTTTCTTT. It is translated as CATKERGTTEAFF.

This clonotype was counted between two and nine times. The chain links TRBV20-1 to TRBJ1-1; D perhaps matches TRBD1 (5 bases). The CDR3 is 17 amino acids. Germline CDR1 is DFQATT and CDR2 is SNEGSKA (reference sequence). The ends were cut back, 2 bases at V and 0 bases at J, with 19 bases in the middle. The CDR3 DNA reads TGCAGTGCTAGATCCGGCAGGGCGGTGGTGATGAACACTGAAGCTTTCTTT. Its protein is CSARSGRAVVMNTEAFF.

The chain carries TRBV19 and TRBJ1-1, with D tentatively TRBD1 (5 bases). Germline V gene data show CDR1 as LNHDA and CDR2 as SQIVND (reference sequence). This CDR3 contains 13 residues. Trimming took off 7 bases at V and 6 bases at J, with 15 bases between the two ends. The CDR3 spells CASTLYRGAEAFF. CDR3 nucleotides: TGTGCCAGTACCCTGTATCGGGGGGCTGAAGCTTTCTTT.

This clonotype was observed many times. The chain has TRBV12-3 or TRBV12-4 and TRBJ2-5, with 9 bases aligning to TRBD1. This CDR3 has 16 amino acids. After removal of 6 bases from V and 9 bases from J, the junction contained 17 bases not matched to a gene. The CDR3 coding sequence is TGTGCCAGCAGCCGGACTTGGACAGGGGATCTTAAGGCCCAGTACTTC. Residues: CASSRTWTGDLKAQYF.

The chain links TRBV7-2 to TRBJ1-5, with D unclear. Germline CDR1 and CDR2: SGHTA and FQGNSA. This CDR3 is built from 16 residues. Trimming took 1 base from V and 4 from J, leaving 14 bases between them. The CDR3: CASSLVWTDLNQPQHF. The CDR3 DNA follows: TGTGCCAGCAGCTTAGTGTGGACGGACCTTAATCAGCCCCAGCATTTT.

There are many counts of this clonotype. This rearrangement joins TRBV27 to TRBJ2-7; possibly TRBD2 for D (5 bases). The CDR3 contains 14 residues. V gave up 3 bases and J gave up 2 bases, with 11 bases separating them. The V gene's germline CDR1 is MNHEY and CDR2 SMNVEV (reference sequence). In DNA form, the CDR3 reads TGTGCCAGCAGTTTCGCGGGTTTACCCTACGAGCAGTACTTC. The encoded protein is CASSFAGLPYEQYF.

This clonotype was observed a few times. The CDR3 loop is CASSLVVAGISTDTQYF. The CDR3 coding sequence is TGTGCCAGCAGCTTAGTGGTAGCGGGAATAAGCACAGATACGCAGTATTTT. J is TRBJ2-3 and V is TRBV7-9; 8 bases agree with TRBD2. The CDR3 totals 17 residues. CDR1 is SEHNR and CDR2 is FQNEAQ in the germline V gene (reference sequence). The V gene end was trimmed by 1 base and the J gene end by 0 bases; junction bases not matched to a gene: 6.

This clonotype was recorded many times. CDR3 sequence (DNA): TGCGCCAGCAGCCTTGCTGGCGGTAACACTGAAGCTTTCTTT. This codes for CASSLAGGNTEAFF. The J gene is TRBJ1-1, the V gene TRBV5-1; D gene uncertain. In germline, CDR1 is SGHRS, CDR2 YFSETQ. The germline V and J ends were trimmed by 4 bases and 2 bases, with 12 bases remaining between them. This CDR3 has 14 residues.

This clonotype occurred many times. The V gene is TRBV7-3, the J gene TRBJ1-2; the D gene is possibly TRBD1 (5 bases). Between the trimmed V and J ends, which lost 2 bases and 6 bases, there was a span of 10 bases. Germline V gene data show CDR1 as SGHTA and CDR2 as FQGTGA. The CDR3 extends over 13 amino acids. Here the CDR3 DNA reads TGTGCCAGCAGCTTAGGGGGGTCGGATGGCTACACCTTC. Its translation is CASSLGGSDGYTF. The full variable domain, rest sourced from reference TRBV7-3 and TRBJ1-2, is GAGVSQTPSNKVTEKGKYVELRCDPISGHTALYWYRQSLGQGPEFLIYFQGTGAADDSGLPNDRFFAVRPEGSVSTLKIQRTERGDSAVYLCASSLGGSDGYTFGSGTRLTVV.

This clonotype occurred many times. The chain uses TRBV10-3 and TRBJ2-3; no reliable D call. V was shortened by 6 bases and J by 0 bases, with 13 bases between the two germline ends. The CDR3 loop spans 15 amino acids. Germline V gives CDR1 ENHRY, CDR2 SYGVKD. In nucleotides, the CDR3 is TGTGCCATCAGGAAACGGTTGGGGAGCACAGATACGCAGTATTTT. Protein sequence: CAIRKRLGSTDTQYF.

The chain has TRBV20-1 and TRBJ1-4, with D possibly being TRBD1 (5 bases). The CDR3 consists of 15 residues. The germline V gene encodes CDR1 DFQATT and CDR2 SNEGSKA (reference sequence). Trimming stripped 0 bases from V and 4 bases from J, with 12 bases between. The DNA of the CDR3 is TGCAGTGCTAGAGATATCAGGGAAATTAATGAAAAACTGTTTTTT. It codes for CSARDIREINEKLFF.

The chain carries TRBV7-9 and TRBJ1-3; D is undetermined. Germline V gene lookup returns CDR1 SEHNR and CDR2 FQNEAQ (reference sequence). The V end was cut by 5 bases, the J end by 0 bases, with 11 bases between. The CDR3 is 15 residues long. The CDR3 region is CASSTYLSSGNTIYF. DNA of the CDR3: TGTGCCAGCAGCACCTACTTAAGCTCTGGAAACACCATATATTTT.

The CDR3 is CAGRGRGTDTQYF. Written as DNA, the CDR3 is TGCGCTGGGAGGGGCAGGGGCACAGATACGCAGTATTTT. J is TRBJ2-3 and V is TRBV10-2; TRBD2 aligns across 7 bases. CDR1 is WSHSY, CDR2 SAAADI, per germline. The CDR3 is 13 amino acids.

The chain uses TRBV19 and TRBJ2-4; 9 bases agree with TRBD2. This CDR3 has 15 residues. J gave up 8 bases and V 8 bases, and 13 bases lay outside the gene matches. CDR1 and CDR2 from the germline V gene are LNHDA and SQIVND (reference sequence). DNA for the CDR3: TGTGCCAGTTCTCCGTCTAGCGGGAACAGGTACATTCAGTACTTC. Amino acids: CASSPSSGNRYIQYF.